These 13 T cell receptor beta chains came from one sample sequenced in a study of T-cell memory formation after mild COVID-19. One entry per CDR3 protein results from TCRdb running MiXCR on the 5' RACE reads. The table lists around 300,000 distinct CDR3 sequences, under 15% of them singletons. The specimen was PBMCs or a T cell subset sorted from them (not recorded which). Every receptor here comes from a man in his late teens or twenties who had mild COVID-19 (a few samples of this study predate the infection). Cell type and time point are not known.

The V gene is TRBV5-1, the J gene TRBJ1-3; the D is unclear. The V and J ends lost 2 bases and 0 bases respectively, with 9 bases between them. The CDR3 is made up of 15 amino acids. Germline assignment: CDR1 SGHRS and CDR2 YFSETQ. The CDR3 reads CASSFRPGSGNTIYF. CDR3 DNA: TGCGCCAGCAGCTTCCGACCGGGCTCTGGAAACACCATATATTTT.

This clonotype was seen a few times. V usage is TRBV20-1 and J usage is TRBJ2-7, with TRBD2 as a possible D gene (6 bases). Trimming pared 4 bases from V and 7 bases from J, leaving 14 bases between. The CDR3 loop spans 12 amino acids. Germline V lookup: CDR1 DFQATT, CDR2 SNEGSKA (reference sequence). The CDR3 spells CSATGSGVEQYV. The CDR3, as DNA: TGCAGTGCTACAGGATCGGGGGTAGAGCAGTACGTC.

The J gene is TRBJ2-1, the V gene TRBV20-1; D is unclear. CDR1 and CDR2 from the germline V gene are DFQATT and SNEGSKA (reference sequence). The CDR3 is made up of 15 amino acids. V shed 0 bases and J shed 1 base, with 10 bases lying between them. The CDR3 DNA follows: TGCAGTGCTAGAGATCCAAGAAGTTCCTACAATGAGCAGTTCTTC. It yields the protein CSARDPRSSYNEQFF.

The J gene is TRBJ2-5, the V gene TRBV3-1; 10 positions agree with TRBD2. The CDR3 consists of 16 residues. V lost 0 bases, J lost 1 base, and 2 bases stayed unmatched. The V gene's germline CDR1 is LGHDT and CDR2 YNNKEL (reference sequence). The CDR3 reads CASSQELAGRQETQYF. The DNA of the CDR3 is TGTGCCAGCAGCCAAGAACTAGCGGGGCGCCAAGAGACCCAGTACTTC.

This chain uses TRBV4-1 with TRBJ1-2; tentatively, D is TRBD1 (5 bases). This CDR3 is 18 amino acids long. V was cut by 0 bases and J by 3 bases, with 20 bases left in between. Per germline, CDR1 MGHRA and CDR2 YSYEKL. The CDR3 loop reads CASSQDLRGGRVDYGYTF. CDR3 nucleotides: TGCGCCAGCAGCCAAGATTTGCGGGGCGGACGAGTTGACTATGGCTACACCTTC.

Only one count was recorded for this clonotype. The chain employs TRBV6-5 and TRBJ2-1, with a possible D match to TRBD1 (6 bases). V dropped 0 bases and J dropped 10 bases, with 10 bases sitting between them. The CDR3 extends over 13 amino acids. CDR1 and CDR2 from the germline V gene are MNHEY and SVGAGI. The CDR3 coding sequence is TGTGCCAGCAGTTACTCGAAGGGACAAGAGCAGTTCTTC. Protein product: CASSYSKGQEQFF.

This clonotype was found a few times. The gene calls are TRBV2 and TRBJ2-5; the match to TRBD2 covers 7 bases. The CDR3 is made up of 14 amino acids. Per the germline V gene, CDR1 is SNHLY and CDR2 is FYNNEI. The V segment lost 6 bases and the J segment 4 bases; nucleotides outside the gene matches: 8. The CDR3 loop is CASSVRLAGETQYF. CDR3 DNA sequence: TGTGCCAGCAGCGTACGACTAGCAGGAGAGACCCAGTACTTC.

This clonotype came up many times. The rearrangement joins TRBV3-1 to TRBJ2-5, with unresolved D. Trimming took 4 bases from V and 1 from J, leaving 4 bases between them. Germline V gene lookup returns CDR1 LGHDT and CDR2 YNNKEL (reference sequence). The CDR3 is 12 amino acids. The CDR3 DNA sequence: TGTGCCAGCAGCCGGCGCCAAGAGACCCAGTACTTC. It is translated as CASSRRQETQYF.

V and J are TRBV18 and TRBJ1-1; 9 nucleotides match TRBD1. Germline V gene lookup returns CDR1 KGHSH and CDR2 LQKENI. The CDR3 runs 15 residues. Trimming removed 4 bases from V and 5 bases from J; junction bases left unmatched: 8. CDR3 loop: CASSHSRDRVTEAFF. The CDR3 DNA sequence: TGTGCCAGCTCACACAGCCGGGACAGGGTAACTGAAGCTTTCTTT.

The CDR3 nucleotides are TGCAGCGCCGAAGGCTGGGGGCGGCAGGAGACCCAGTACTTC. It yields the protein CSAEGWGRQETQYF. The chain uses TRBV29-1 and TRBJ2-5, with D perhaps matching TRBD1 (6 bases). V was clipped by 7 bases and J by 5 bases, with 20 bases between them. This CDR3 is 14 amino acids long. Germline values: CDR1 SQVTM, CDR2 ANQGSEA. The full variable domain, rest sourced from reference TRBV29-1 and TRBJ2-5, is SAVISQKPSRDICQRGTSLTIQCQVDSQVTMMFWYRQQPGQSLTLIATANQGSEATYESGFVIDKFPISRPNLTFSTLTVSNMSPEDSSIYLCSAEGWGRQETQYFGPGTRLLVL.

This clonotype was seen only a few times. The J gene is TRBJ1-3, the V gene TRBV4-1; no clear D. There are 14 residues in the CDR3. V lost 4 bases and J 1 base, leaving 8 bases between the germline ends. CDR1 and CDR2 from the germline V gene are MGHRA and YSYEKL. CDR3 in amino acids: CASSRPLSGNTIYF. Written as DNA, the CDR3 is TGCGCCAGCAGCCGCCCGCTTTCTGGAAACACCATATATTTT.

The J gene is TRBJ1-6, the V gene TRBV5-4, with 7 bases lining up with TRBD1. The CDR3 extends over 16 amino acids. J gave up 8 bases and V 0 bases, and 8 bases lay outside the gene matches. CDR1 is SGHNT, CDR2 YYREEE, per germline (reference sequence). The CDR3, as DNA: TGTGCCAGCAGCTTGGGGGCAGGGACAGTTGATTCACCCCTCCACTTT. Residues: CASSLGAGTVDSPLHF.

CDR3 sequence (DNA): TGCGCCAGCAGCTTAGGCGGGCCCTCTGAGCAGTTCTTC. It codes for CASSLGGPSEQFF. V usage is TRBV5-1 and J usage is TRBJ2-1; D is perhaps TRBD2 (5 bases). The CDR3 extends over 13 amino acids. Per germline, CDR1 SGHRS and CDR2 YFSETQ. With 2 bases removed from V and 9 bases from J, the gap between germline ends came to 12 bases.